The 8 T cell receptor beta chains below come from one sample, sequenced in a study of patients and donors after allogeneic stem cell transplantation. TCRdb redid the calling of the RT-PCR reads with MiXCR, one entry per CDR3 protein. The sample lists 650 to 800 distinct CDR3 sequences; roughly 1.9% were seen once. Sequencing used blood, either unsorted or a sorted T cell fraction (not recorded which). The receptor source for this set is a human donor who was either an allogeneic HSCT recipient or a stem cell or donor lymphocyte infusion donor (not recorded which). It is not recorded whose cells these are; they may come from a transplant donor.

This clonotype is large (0.1 to 1%). The rearrangement joins TRBV6-1 to TRBJ1-2, with 8 nucleotides matching TRBD1. Germline V gene data show CDR1 as MNHNS and CDR2 as SASEGT. With 3 bases clipped from V and 1 base from J, the junction kept 1 base outside the gene matches. CDR3 length: 14 amino acids. The CDR3 reads CASSDGQGNYGYTF. CDR3 DNA: TGTGCCAGCAGTGATGGACAGGGTAACTATGGCTACACCTTC.

The sample holds a few counts of this clonotype. The chain uses TRBV7-6 and TRBJ1-6, with D tentatively TRBD1 (5 bases). The CDR3 is made up of 16 amino acids. V was pared by 0 bases and J by 11 bases, with 17 bases between. Germline values: CDR1 SGHVS, CDR2 FNYEAQ. The DNA of the CDR3 is TGTGCCAGCAGCTTAGCGGCTGGAGGGGTAGTGACACCCCTCCACTTT. Its translation: CASSLAAGGVVTPLHF.

This clonotype is classed as large. The gene calls are TRBV20-1 and TRBJ2-5; the D gene is possibly TRBD1 (6 bases). CDR3 length: 14 residues. Trimming removed 6 bases at V and 1 base at J, with 15 bases between. The germline V gene has CDR1 DFQATT and CDR2 SNEGSKA (reference sequence). The CDR3 spells CSASHRDRQETQYF. In nucleotides, the CDR3 is TGCAGTGCCAGTCACAGGGACCGCCAAGAGACCCAGTACTTC.

By share, this clonotype ranks as medium-sized. V gene TRBV2 combines with J gene TRBJ1-5, with D unresolved. CDR1 SNHLY and CDR2 FYNNEI come from the germline V gene. Trimming removed 7 bases at V and 6 bases at J, with 13 bases between. The CDR3 has 13 amino acids. CDR3 sequence reads: CASTGGYGQPQHF. The CDR3 bases are TGTGCCAGCACAGGAGGGTACGGTCAGCCCCAGCATTTT.

This clonotype is judged large. The gene calls are TRBV19 and TRBJ1-1; D remains ambiguous. The germline V and J ends were trimmed by 3 bases and 1 base, with 18 bases remaining between them. This CDR3 contains 17 residues. Germline V lookup: CDR1 LNHDA, CDR2 SQIVND (reference sequence). CDR3 sequence (DNA): TGTGCCAGTAGTATGGAGGTCGAAGGAGGGTGGAACACTGAAGCTTTCTTT. Translated, it gives CASSMEVEGGWNTEAFF.

This clonotype qualifies as medium-sized. This sequence joins TRBV6-6 and TRBJ2-1, with 12 nucleotides matching TRBD2. Trimming removed 5 bases from V and 4 bases from J; junction bases left unmatched: 3. The CDR3 covers 15 residues. Germline V gene lookup returns CDR1 MNHNY and CDR2 SVGAGI (reference sequence). Here the CDR3 reads CASSETSGGYNEQFF. For the CDR3, the DNA is TGTGCCAGCAGTGAAACTAGCGGGGGGTACAATGAGCAGTTCTTC.

This clonotype has only a few counts. This chain uses TRBV7-6 with TRBJ2-1, with 7 positions matching TRBD1. Germline V lookup: CDR1 SGHVS, CDR2 FNYEAQ. The CDR3 length is 15 residues. V was pared by 3 bases and J by 4 bases, with 6 bases of the junction left unmatched. CDR3 protein: CASSFRGTPYNEQFF. For the CDR3, the DNA is TGTGCCAGCAGCTTCAGGGGGACCCCTTACAATGAGCAGTTCTTC.

This clonotype showed up just a few times. The genes are TRBV5-5 and TRBJ1-2, with D perhaps matching TRBD1 (5 bases). There are 17 residues in the CDR3. Germline assignment: CDR1 SGHKS and CDR2 YYEKEE (reference sequence). Trimming took 0 bases from V and 4 from J, leaving 19 bases between them. DNA for the CDR3: TGTGCCAGCAGCTTGGTCCCCAGCGGGCCGGGGGGCTATGGCTACACCTTC. It translates to CASSLVPSGPGGYGYTF.